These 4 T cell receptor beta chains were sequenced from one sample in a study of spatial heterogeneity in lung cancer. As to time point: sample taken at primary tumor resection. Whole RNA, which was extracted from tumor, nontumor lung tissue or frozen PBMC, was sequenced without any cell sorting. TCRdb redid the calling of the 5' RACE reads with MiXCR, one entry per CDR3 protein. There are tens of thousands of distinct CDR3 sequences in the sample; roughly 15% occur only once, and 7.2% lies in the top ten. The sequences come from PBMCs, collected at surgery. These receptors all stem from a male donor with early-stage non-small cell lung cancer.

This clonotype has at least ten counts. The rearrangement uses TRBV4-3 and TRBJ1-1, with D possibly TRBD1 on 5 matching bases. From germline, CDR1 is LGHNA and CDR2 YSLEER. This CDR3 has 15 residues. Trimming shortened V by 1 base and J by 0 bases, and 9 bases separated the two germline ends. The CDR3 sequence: CASSQATELNTEAFF. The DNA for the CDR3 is TGCGCCAGCAGCCAAGCGACAGAATTGAACACTGAAGCTTTCTTT.

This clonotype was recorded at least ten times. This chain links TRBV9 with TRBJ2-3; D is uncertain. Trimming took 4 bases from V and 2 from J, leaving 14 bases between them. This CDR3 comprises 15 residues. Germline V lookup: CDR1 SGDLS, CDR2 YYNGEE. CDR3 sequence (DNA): TGTGCCAGCAGCCACGACTTGTGGGACACAGATACGCAGTATTTT. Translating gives CASSHDLWDTDTQYF.

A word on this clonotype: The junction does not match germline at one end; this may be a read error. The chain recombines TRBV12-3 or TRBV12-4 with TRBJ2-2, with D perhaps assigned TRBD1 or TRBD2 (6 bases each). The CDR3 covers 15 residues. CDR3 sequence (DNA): TGTGCCAGCAATGGGGCCCCGAGGGACACCGGGGGGCTGTTTTTT. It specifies CASNGAPRDTGGLFF.

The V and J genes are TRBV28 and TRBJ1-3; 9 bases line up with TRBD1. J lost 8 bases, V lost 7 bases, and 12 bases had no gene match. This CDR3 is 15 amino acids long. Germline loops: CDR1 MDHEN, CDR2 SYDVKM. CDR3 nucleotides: TGTGCCAGCACTCTGACAGGGGGGCTAATGTACACCATATATTTT. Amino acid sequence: CASTLTGGLMYTIYF.